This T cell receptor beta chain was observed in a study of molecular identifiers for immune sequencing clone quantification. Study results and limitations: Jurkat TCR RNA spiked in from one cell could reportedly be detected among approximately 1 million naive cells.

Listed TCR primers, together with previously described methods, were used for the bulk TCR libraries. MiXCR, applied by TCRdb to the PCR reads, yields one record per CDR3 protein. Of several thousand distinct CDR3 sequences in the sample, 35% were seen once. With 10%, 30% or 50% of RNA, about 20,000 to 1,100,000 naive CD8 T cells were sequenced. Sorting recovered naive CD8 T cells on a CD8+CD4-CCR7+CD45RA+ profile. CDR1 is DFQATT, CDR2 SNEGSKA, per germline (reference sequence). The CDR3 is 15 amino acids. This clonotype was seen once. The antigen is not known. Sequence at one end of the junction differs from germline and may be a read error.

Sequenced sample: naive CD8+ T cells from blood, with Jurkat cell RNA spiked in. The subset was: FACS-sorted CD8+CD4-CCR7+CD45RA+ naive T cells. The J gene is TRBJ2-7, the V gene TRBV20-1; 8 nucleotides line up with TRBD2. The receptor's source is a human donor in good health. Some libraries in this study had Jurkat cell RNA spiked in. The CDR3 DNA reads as TGCAGTGCTAACGGCCTAGCGGGCCCCACGAACGAGCAGTCCTTC. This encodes CSANGLAGPTNEQSF.